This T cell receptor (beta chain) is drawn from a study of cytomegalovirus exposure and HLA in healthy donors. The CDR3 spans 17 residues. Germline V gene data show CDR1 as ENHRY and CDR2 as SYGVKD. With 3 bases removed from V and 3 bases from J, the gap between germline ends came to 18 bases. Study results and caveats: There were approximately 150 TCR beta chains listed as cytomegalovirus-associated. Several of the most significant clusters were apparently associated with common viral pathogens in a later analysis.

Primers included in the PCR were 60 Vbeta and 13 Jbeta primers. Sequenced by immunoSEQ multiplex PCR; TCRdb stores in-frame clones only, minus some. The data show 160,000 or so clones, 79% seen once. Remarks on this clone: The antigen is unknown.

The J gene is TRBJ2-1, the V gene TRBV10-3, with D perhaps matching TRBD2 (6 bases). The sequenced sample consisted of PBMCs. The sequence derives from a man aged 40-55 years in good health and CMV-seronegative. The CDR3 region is CAISDGKSGVGYNEQFF. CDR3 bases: TGTGCCATCAGTGACGGAAAGTCGGGAGTCGGCTACAATGAGCAGTTCTTC.